This TCR beta chain was retrieved from a study of T cell responses to AZD1222 COVID-19 vaccine. Study-wide results and caveats: Spike-specific TCR breadth and depth both grew after two AZD1222 doses.

V gave up 5 bases and J gave up 3 bases; unmatched junction bases: 20. The CDR3 spans 19 residues. CDR1 is MDHEN, CDR2 SYDVKM, per germline. The protocol was immunoSEQ multiplex PCR, while the TCRdb copy is restricted to in-frame clones and leaves out a portion. The sample has under 130,000 clones; roughly 89% are singletons. Concerning this clone: The antigen is undetermined.

The clonotype comes from an adult who received the AZD1222 COVID-19 vaccine. The chain links TRBV28 to TRBJ1-2; 8 positions match TRBD1. The source material was peripheral blood, sampled 28 days after the second AZD1222 dose. The CDR3 is CASSLLSQGAKFTHYGYTF. The CDR3 coding sequence is TGTGCCAGCAGTCTATTATCGCAGGGGGCCAAGTTTACTCACTATGGCTACACCTTC.